The present entry profiles one T cell receptor (beta chain) with its context. Relative to the germline gene, one junction end is altered; a read error may explain this. The sample holds other DNA sequences that translate to the same CDR3. Libraries were prepared by immunoSEQ multiplex PCR; TCRdb keeps only in-frame clonotypes and omits some of them. The sample consists of 55,000 to 75,000 clones, around 96% of them appearing once. The CDR3 is 14 residues long. Germline loops: CDR1 SGHDT, CDR2 YYEEEE. This sample is part of a study of shared T cell receptors in the human thymus. Specimen: thymocytes. The TCR sequence derives from a human donor. This chain connects TRBV5-6 to TRBJ1-5, with unresolved D. As DNA, the CDR3 is TGTGCCAGCAGTAGTGGGAGTATCAATCAGCCTCAGCATTTT. It specifies CASSSGSINQPQHF.